What follows are 11 T cell receptor beta chains derived from one specimen sequenced in a study of blood T cell repertoires in COVID-19. Sequencing was performed with immunoSEQ multiplex PCR; in TCRdb, only in-frame clones are kept and a portion is missing. The top ten hold 6.1% of the sample, which has some 19,000 clones, 65% to 85% seen once. Sequencing input: peripheral blood. The receptors shown here come from a human donor in a cohort sampled during active COVID-19.

V is TRBV9 and J is TRBJ1-2; D gene uncertain. Trimming pared 2 bases from V and 4 bases from J, leaving 6 bases between. Germline V gene sequence: CDR1 SGDLS, CDR2 YYNGEE. The CDR3 has 12 residues. This CDR3 is CASSVSGYGYTF. CDR3 sequence (DNA): TGTGCCAGCAGCGTGAGCGGCTATGGCTACACCTTC.

The chain couples TRBV20-1 to TRBJ2-1; 10 nucleotides align to TRBD2. CDR1 and CDR2 (germline): DFQATT, SNEGSKA (reference sequence). The CDR3 length is 14 residues. With 3 bases clipped from V and 10 bases from J, the junction kept 9 bases outside the gene matches. In nucleotides, the CDR3 is TGCAGTGCTAGTTCGGGACTAGCGAGCGGCGAGCAGTTCTTC. Protein sequence: CSASSGLASGEQFF.

This clone was detected a few times. CDR3 region: CASRGQGVNEQFF. CDR3 sequence (DNA): TGCGCCAGCAGGGGACAGGGGGTCAATGAGCAGTTCTTC. The V and J genes are TRBV5-1 and TRBJ2-1; the match to TRBD1 covers 11 bases. CDR3 length equals 13 residues. The J segment lost 6 bases and the V segment lost 5 bases, leaving 1 base of the junction unmatched. Germline loops: CDR1 SGHRS, CDR2 YFSETQ.

The genes are TRBV15 and TRBJ1-5, with D perhaps TRBD1 (5 bases). CDR1 is LNHNV, CDR2 YYDKDF, per germline (reference sequence). This CDR3 spans 14 amino acids. V lost 5 bases and J 5 bases, leaving 13 bases between the germline ends. The CDR3 nucleotides are TGTGCCACCAGCCCGGGGGTGAGCGATCAGCCCCAGCATTTT. Its protein product is CATSPGVSDQPQHF.

This clone was recorded once. The chain couples TRBV27 to TRBJ2-7; D may be TRBD2 (6 bases). CDR3 length: 17 amino acids. Germline V gene data show CDR1 as MNHEY and CDR2 as SMNVEV (reference sequence). V dropped 5 bases and J dropped 6 bases, with 26 bases sitting between them. Here the CDR3 DNA reads TGTGCCAGCAGTCCTAGCCTCCTGACTAGTGCCCCCCGCGAGCAGTACTTC. This sequence encodes CASSPSLLTSAPREQYF.

V is TRBV7-2 and J is TRBJ2-5, with D possibly TRBD1 on 7 matching bases. Germline assignment: CDR1 SGHTA and CDR2 FQGNSA. Deletions cut 7 bases from V and 2 bases from J, with 14 bases between. This CDR3 has 14 residues. The CDR3: CASNQQGRQETQYF. The CDR3, as DNA: TGTGCCAGCAACCAACAGGGGAGGCAAGAGACCCAGTACTTC.

This clone turned up a few times. The chain couples TRBV6-4 to TRBJ2-3; TRBD2 matches 9 bases. The ends lost 3 bases at V and 6 bases at J; junction bases unmatched: 7. The CDR3 contains 15 residues. Per germline, CDR1 MRHNA and CDR2 SNTAGT. For the CDR3, the DNA is TGTGCCAGCAGTGAAGTGGCTAGCGGGACCGATACGCAGTATTTT. Protein: CASSEVASGTDTQYF.

The chain joins TRBV7-6 to TRBJ2-1; a weak D match, TRBD2 (7 bases). Looked up from germline, CDR1 is SGHVS and CDR2 is FNYEAQ. The CDR3 runs 15 residues. The V and J ends lost 5 bases and 2 bases respectively, with 13 bases between them. This chain's CDR3 is CASSRGGTTYNEQFF. CDR3 nucleotide sequence: TGTGCCAGCAGCAGGGGGGGTACAACCTACAATGAGCAGTTCTTC.

This sequence joins TRBV5-4 and TRBJ2-3; 14 bases match TRBD2. V gave up 4 bases and J gave up 7 bases; unmatched junction bases: 8. In germline, CDR1 is SGHNT, CDR2 YYREEE (reference sequence). This CDR3 is 16 amino acids long. CDR3 loop: CASSLQGLAGENTQYF. The CDR3 DNA reads TGTGCCAGCAGCCTCCAGGGACTAGCGGGAGAGAATACGCAGTATTTT.

V usage is TRBV19 and J usage is TRBJ2-1; TRBD1 matches 8 bases. The V segment lost 2 bases and the J segment 4 bases; nucleotides outside the gene matches: 1. The germline V gene has CDR1 LNHDA and CDR2 SQIVND (reference sequence). The CDR3 runs 14 residues. The CDR3 loop reads CASSIRTGYNEQFF. DNA for the CDR3: TGTGCCAGTAGTATACGGACAGGGTACAATGAGCAGTTCTTC.

This chain uses TRBV4-1 with TRBJ2-3; 7 bases align to TRBD2. This CDR3 is 17 amino acids long. V shed 2 bases, J shed 2 bases, and the junction held 10 bases outside the gene matches. Germline CDR1 and CDR2: MGHRA and YSYEKL. The CDR3 reads CASSQNGDYLDTDTQYF. In nucleotides, the CDR3 is TGCGCCAGCAGCCAAAACGGGGACTACCTAGACACAGATACGCAGTATTTT.